The present T cell receptor (beta chain) was sequenced within a study of T cell repertoires in cytomegalovirus infection (dated by TCRdb to the late 2010s). Background on the whole study: Peptide stimulations targeted recently identified HLA-C-restricted CMV epitopes, whose presentation resists viral immunomodulation, together with well-studied HLA-B-restricted epitopes. Donor HLA type was relevant to the analysis, because carriage of CMV infection together with the matching HLA type was indicated by public TCR beta signatures. The paper's findings and limits, for the study overall: Cumulative frequency of public TCR beta family members discriminated carriers of CMV infection plus the relevant HLA type in this cohort and an independent roughly 330-donor cohort. The ex vivo response was dominated by HLA-C-restricted CMV-specific TCR beta clonotypes, and the single most frequent clonotype in two of eight donors was supplied by these HLA-C-restricted clonotypes.

The CDR1 and CDR2 encoded by the germline V gene are SGHTA and FQGTGA. For this chain, trimming is 5 bases at the V end and 4 bases at the J end, and the number of junction bases without a gene match is 12. There are 16 amino acids in the CDR3, from cysteine to phenylalanine inclusive. Solely the CDR3 DNA is kept, with 48 bases framed from the first base. This specimen's treatment or condition label, per the study, means: in vitro stimulation with specific CMV peptide epitopes to enrich CMV-specific T cells. The instrument was an Illumina HiSeq 1500. TCRdb redid the processing of the public reads, applying fastp at Q25 and MiXCR, and retained in-frame beta chains. Each entry merges the rows of one CDR3 protein and shows their most common DNA and genes. For this sample the table gives approximately 110,000 distinct CDR3 sequences, of which over 40% were detected only once. The ten largest account for about three quarters of the sample.

As concerns this clonotype: Its antigen remains undetermined. No clone much larger than this one lies a single base away; base qualities are absent.

This sequence originates from a human donor in good health (CMV status not recorded). Some clones in this sample may be carry-over from other donors' samples. This sample comprised CD8+ T cells from cultured PBMCs, obtained from culture after CMV antigen stimulation. The rearrangement combines TRBV7-3 with TRBJ2-3, with 7 bases aligning to TRBD1. The CDR3 amino acid sequence is: CASSETGRAWPDTQYF. In nucleotide form, the sequence is TGTGCCAGCAGCGAGACAGGGAGAGCCTGGCCAGATACGCAGTATTTT.